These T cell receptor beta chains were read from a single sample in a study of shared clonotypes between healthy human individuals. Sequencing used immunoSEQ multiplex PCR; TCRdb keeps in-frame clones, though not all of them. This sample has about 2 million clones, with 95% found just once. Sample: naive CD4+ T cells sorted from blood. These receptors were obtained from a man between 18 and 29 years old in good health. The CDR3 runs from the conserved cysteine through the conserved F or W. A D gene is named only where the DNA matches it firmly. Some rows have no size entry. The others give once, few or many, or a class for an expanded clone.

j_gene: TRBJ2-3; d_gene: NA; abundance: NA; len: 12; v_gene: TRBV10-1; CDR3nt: TGCGCCAGCAGCCAGGGGCGGGGTACGCAGTATTTT; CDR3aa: CASSQGRGTQYF
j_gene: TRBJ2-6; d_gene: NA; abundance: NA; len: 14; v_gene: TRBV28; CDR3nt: TGTGCGGCAAGGCCGGCCTCTGGGGCCAACGTCCTGACTTTC; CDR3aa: CAARPASGANVLTF
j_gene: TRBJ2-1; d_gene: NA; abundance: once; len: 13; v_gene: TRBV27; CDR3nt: TGTGCCAGCAGTAGGGGTCTACAACGTGAGCAGTTCTTC; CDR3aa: CASSRGLQREQFF
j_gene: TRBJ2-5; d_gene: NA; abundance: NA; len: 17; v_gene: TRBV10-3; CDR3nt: TGTGCCATCAGTGAAAATGAAAGGACCCCGGGGCGAGAGACCCAGTACTTC; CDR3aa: CAISENERTPGRETQYF
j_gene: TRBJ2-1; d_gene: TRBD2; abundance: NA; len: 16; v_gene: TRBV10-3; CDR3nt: TGTGCCATCAGTGCCACTGCTAGCGGGAGTGCATATGAGCAGTTCTTC; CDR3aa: CAISATASGSAYEQFF
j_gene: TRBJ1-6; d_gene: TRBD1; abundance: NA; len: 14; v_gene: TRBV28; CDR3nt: TGTGCCAGCAGTTTAAGGACAGGGTTTTCACCCCTCCACTTT; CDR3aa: CASSLRTGFSPLHF
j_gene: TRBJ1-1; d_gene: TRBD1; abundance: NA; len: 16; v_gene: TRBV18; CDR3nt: TGTGCCAGCTCACTACAGGAAGGGGGCACGGGCACTGAAGCTTTCTTT; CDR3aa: CASSLQEGGTGTEAFF
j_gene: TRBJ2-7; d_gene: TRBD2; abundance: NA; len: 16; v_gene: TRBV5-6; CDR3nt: TGTGCCAGCAGCGAAGGTGGGGGACTAGGGTCCTACGAGCAGTACTTC; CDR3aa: CASSEGGGLGSYEQYF
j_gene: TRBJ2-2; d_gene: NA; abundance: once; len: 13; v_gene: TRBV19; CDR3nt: TGTGCCAGTAGTATACGGGATCCCGGGGAGCTGTTTTTT; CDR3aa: CASSIRDPGELFF
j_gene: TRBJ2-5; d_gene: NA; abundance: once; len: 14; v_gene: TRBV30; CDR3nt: TGTGCCTGGAGTCACCCAGGCGCTATGGAGACCCAGTACTTC; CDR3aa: CAWSHPGAMETQYF
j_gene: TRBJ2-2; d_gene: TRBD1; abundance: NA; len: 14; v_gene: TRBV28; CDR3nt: TGTGCCAGCAGTCACAGGGGTAACACCGGGGAGCTGTTTTTT; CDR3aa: CASSHRGNTGELFF
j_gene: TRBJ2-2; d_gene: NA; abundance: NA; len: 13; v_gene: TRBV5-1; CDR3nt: TGCGCCAGCGGGACGGACAACACCGGGGAGCTGTTTTTT; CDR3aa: CASGTDNTGELFF
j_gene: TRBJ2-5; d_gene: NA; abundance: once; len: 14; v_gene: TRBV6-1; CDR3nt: TGTGCCAGCACAGCTAGTTTGGCCCAAGAGACCCAGTACTTC; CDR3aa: CASTASLAQETQYF
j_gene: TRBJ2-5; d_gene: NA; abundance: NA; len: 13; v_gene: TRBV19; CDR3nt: TGTGCCAGTAGTGGTCAGGGTTATGGGACCCAGTACTTC; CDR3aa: CASSGQGYGTQYF
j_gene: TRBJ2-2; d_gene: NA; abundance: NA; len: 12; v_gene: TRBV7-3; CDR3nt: TGTGCCAGCAGCGCAAAAACCGGGGAGCTGTTTTTT; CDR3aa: CASSAKTGELFF
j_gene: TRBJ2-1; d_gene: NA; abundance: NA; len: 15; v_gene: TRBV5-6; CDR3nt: TGTGCCAGCAGCTTGGAAGGTCCAGGCTACAATGAGCAGTTCTTC; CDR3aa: CASSLEGPGYNEQFF
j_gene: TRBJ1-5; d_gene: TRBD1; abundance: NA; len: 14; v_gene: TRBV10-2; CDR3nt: TGCGCCAGCAGTGAGCAGGGGGTGAATCAGCCCCAGCATTTT; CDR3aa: CASSEQGVNQPQHF
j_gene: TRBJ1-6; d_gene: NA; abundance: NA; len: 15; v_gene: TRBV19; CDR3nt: TGTGCCAGTAGTATTGAAGGAACAGCGAATTCACCCCTCCACTTT; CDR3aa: CASSIEGTANSPLHF
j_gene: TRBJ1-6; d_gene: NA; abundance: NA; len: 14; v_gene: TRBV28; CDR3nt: TGTGCCAGCACTAAACAACCGACCGGCTCCCCCCTCCACTTT; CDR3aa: CASTKQPTGSPLHF
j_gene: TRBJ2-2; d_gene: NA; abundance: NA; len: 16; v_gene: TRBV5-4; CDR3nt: TGTGCCAGCAGCTTGGCATCCGGGGGGCTGACCGGGGAGCTGTTTTTT; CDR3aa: CASSLASGGLTGELFF
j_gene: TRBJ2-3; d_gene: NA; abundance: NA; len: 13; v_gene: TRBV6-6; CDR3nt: TGTGCCACAAGCAGGGGGGTCACAGATACGCAGTATTTT; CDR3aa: CATSRGVTDTQYF